This T cell receptor beta chain stems from a study of T cells after yellow fever vaccination. From the 5' RACE reads, TCRdb called clonotypes with MiXCR, one entry per CDR3 protein. The sample lists some 200,000 distinct CDR3 sequences; approximately 11% were seen once. CDR1 is LGHNA, CDR2 YSLEER, per germline. The CDR3 runs 13 residues. V gave up 3 bases and J gave up 4 bases; unmatched junction bases: 2. A few counts support this clonotype. The sequencing here drew on CD8+ T cells sorted from PBMCs, taken 15 days after the yellow fever booster vaccination. The rearrangement links TRBV4-3 to TRBJ1-1, with TRBD1 identical over 7 bases. The sequence was obtained from a man younger than 35 who received the YFV17D yellow fever vaccine. CDR3 sequence (DNA): TGCGCCAGCAGCCAGACAGGGCGCACTGAAGCTTTCTTT. It is translated as CASSQTGRTEAFF.